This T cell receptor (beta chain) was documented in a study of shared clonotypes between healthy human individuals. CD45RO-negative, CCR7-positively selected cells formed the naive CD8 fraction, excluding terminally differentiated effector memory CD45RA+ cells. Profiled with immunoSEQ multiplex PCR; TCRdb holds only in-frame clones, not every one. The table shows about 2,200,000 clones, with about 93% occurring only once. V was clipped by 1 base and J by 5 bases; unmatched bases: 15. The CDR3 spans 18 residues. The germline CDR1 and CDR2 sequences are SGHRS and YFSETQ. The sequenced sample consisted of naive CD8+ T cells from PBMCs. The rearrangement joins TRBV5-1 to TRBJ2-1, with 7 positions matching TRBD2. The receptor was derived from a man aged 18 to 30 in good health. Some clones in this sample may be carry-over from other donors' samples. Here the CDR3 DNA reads TGCGCCAGCAGCTTGCGCGGGAGTTCCTGGGGGATGGACAATGAGCAGTTCTTC. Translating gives CASSLRGSSWGMDNEQFF.